The 22 T cell receptor beta chains listed next were all sequenced from one sample in a study of T-cell memory formation after mild COVID-19. TCRdb reprocessed the 5' RACE reads via MiXCR and lists one record per CDR3 protein. The sample contains 200,000 to 300,000 distinct CDR3 sequences, 16% of which appear only once. Sample: PBMCs or a T cell subset sorted from them (not recorded which). These receptors all come from a man between 18 and 29 years old who had mild COVID-19 (a few samples of this study predate the infection). Cell type and time point are not known.

The genes are TRBV29-1 and TRBJ2-1, with 10 nucleotides matching TRBD2. This CDR3 has 14 amino acids. V was pared by 7 bases and J by 0 bases, with 3 bases of the junction left unmatched. Germline V gives CDR1 SQVTM, CDR2 ANQGSEA. The CDR3 protein is CSASSGSSYNEQFF. The CDR3 DNA sequence: TGCAGCGCTTCTAGCGGGAGCTCCTACAATGAGCAGTTCTTC.

The chain has TRBV6-5 and TRBJ1-2, with TRBD1 as a possible D gene (5 bases). The CDR3 is made up of 14 amino acids. V lost 0 bases and J 5 bases, leaving 10 bases between the germline ends. CDR1 and CDR2 (germline): MNHEY, SVGAGI. The CDR3 bases are TGTGCCAGCAGTTACTCGGTGGGGGGGTATGGCTACACCTTC. Translation gives CASSYSVGGYGYTF.

This clonotype turned up a few times. The V and J genes are TRBV7-2 and TRBJ2-4; D may be TRBD1 (7 bases). CDR1 is SGHTA, CDR2 FQGNSA, per germline. Trimming cost V 1 base and J 9 bases, with 10 bases left between them. The CDR3 covers 13 residues. CDR3 coding DNA: TGTGCCAGCAGCTTAGGACAGGGAGGCATTCAGTACTTC. Residues: CASSLGQGGIQYF.

This clonotype was detected many times. V and J are TRBV12-3 or TRBV12-4 and TRBJ2-7; D is perhaps TRBD1 (5 bases). This CDR3 spans 12 amino acids. Trimming removed 8 bases from V and 7 bases from J, with 15 bases in between. The CDR3 spells CASVLGTGEQYF. For the CDR3, the DNA is TGTGCCAGCGTCCTCGGAACAGGAGAGCAGTACTTC.

This clonotype was found a few times. The chain couples TRBV4-3 to TRBJ2-3; 8 bases match TRBD1. Per the germline V gene, CDR1 is LGHNA and CDR2 is YSLEER. This CDR3 contains 18 residues. V lost 3 bases to trimming and J lost 4 bases; unmatched junction nucleotides: 15. The CDR3 spells CASSQRIRGRLGSDTQYF. In DNA form, the CDR3 reads TGCGCCAGCAGCCAGCGGATCAGGGGGCGCCTCGGGTCAGATACGCAGTATTTT.

The rearrangement links TRBV6-1 to TRBJ1-6; no firm D call. The ends were cut back, 0 bases at V and 10 bases at J, with 10 bases in the middle. The CDR3 totals 14 residues. Germline V gene data show CDR1 as MNHNS and CDR2 as SASEGT. CDR3 loop: CASSEAGYGSPLHF. As DNA, the CDR3 is TGTGCCAGCAGTGAAGCGGGCTACGGGTCACCCCTCCACTTT.

In DNA form, the CDR3 reads TGTGCCAGCAGTACTGCGGGGGGCGTAGAGACCCAGTACTTC. Translation gives CASSTAGGVETQYF. The J gene is TRBJ2-5, the V gene TRBV12-3 or TRBV12-4; 8 nucleotides agree with TRBD2. The CDR3 contains 14 residues. V dropped 5 bases and J dropped 4; count of bases not matched to a gene: 6.

The rearrangement joins TRBV7-2 to TRBJ1-1; D perhaps matches TRBD1 (6 bases). The germline CDR1 and CDR2 sequences are SGHTA and FQGNSA. V was cut by 5 bases and J by 11 bases, with 18 bases left in between. The CDR3 loop spans 13 amino acids. As DNA, the CDR3 is TGTGCCAGCAGCCCTCTTTACAGGGCGTCGGCTTTCTTT. Its translation: CASSPLYRASAFF.

This clonotype was picked up a small number of times. The chain uses TRBV10-2 and TRBJ2-5; TRBD1 matches at 9 bases. Germline CDR1 is WSHSY and CDR2 is SAAADI. With 2 bases clipped from V and 2 bases from J, the junction kept 9 bases outside the gene matches. This CDR3 has 17 residues. The CDR3 sequence is CASSEPLTGGLQETQYF. In DNA, the CDR3 is TGCGCCAGCAGTGAGCCCCTGACAGGGGGTCTACAAGAGACCCAGTACTTC.

This clonotype came up many times. The V call is TRBV28, the J call TRBJ2-3; TRBD2 is a possible D gene (7 bases). The V gene lost 11 bases and the J gene lost 4 bases, with 13 bases spanning the gap. This CDR3 region has 12 residues. Germline lookup yields CDR1 MDHEN and CDR2 SYDVKM. The CDR3 bases are TGTGCCGGCGGGGGCTTCTCAGATACGCAGTATTTT. Its protein product is CAGGGFSDTQYF.

This chain connects TRBV12-3 or TRBV12-4 to TRBJ1-5; D unresolved. Trimming cost V 0 bases and J 5 bases, with 8 bases left between them. This CDR3 is 14 amino acids long. CDR3: CASSLAPRYQPQHF. The CDR3 nucleotides are TGTGCCAGCAGTTTAGCGCCGAGGTATCAGCCCCAGCATTTT.

This clonotype was found a few times. This chain joins TRBV20-1 and TRBJ2-1, with TRBD2 matching over 9 bases. The germline CDR1 and CDR2 sequences are DFQATT and SNEGSKA (reference sequence). Germline trimming cut 2 bases from V and 10 bases from J; bases unmatched to any gene: 9. The CDR3 length is 14 residues. The CDR3 protein is CSARSRGGPWEQFF. The DNA for the CDR3 is TGCAGTGCTAGATCGCGGGGGGGGCCATGGGAGCAGTTCTTC.

The rearrangement links TRBV5-1 to TRBJ2-3, with 9 bases that match TRBD1. The germline V gene has CDR1 SGHRS and CDR2 YFSETQ. The trim removed 3 bases at V and 0 bases at J, leaving 5 bases unmatched. The CDR3 length is 16 residues. The DNA of the CDR3 is TGCGCCAGCAGCTGGGACAGGGATACTAGCACAGATACGCAGTATTTT. This gives the protein CASSWDRDTSTDTQYF.

This clonotype has only a few counts. The rearrangement links TRBV27 to TRBJ2-1; D is possibly TRBD2 (7 bases). In germline, CDR1 is MNHEY, CDR2 SMNVEV (reference sequence). The CDR3 sequence is 14 residues long. V shed 9 bases and J shed 2 bases, with 14 bases lying between them. The CDR3 spells CASKGGLPYNEQFF. In DNA form, the CDR3 reads TGTGCCAGTAAGGGGGGACTACCCTACAATGAGCAGTTCTTC.

This clonotype was detected ten times or more. J is TRBJ2-5 and V is TRBV4-1; weak D call: TRBD1 (5 bases). The CDR3 is made up of 14 amino acids. Trimming shortened V by 1 base and J by 2 bases, and 8 bases separated the two germline ends. Germline CDR1 MGHRA, CDR2 YSYEKL. The CDR3 DNA sequence: TGCGCCAGCAGCCAAGGCACAGGACAAGAGACCCAGTACTTC. Its translation is CASSQGTGQETQYF.

This clonotype was seen only a few times. The chain links TRBV5-1 to TRBJ2-5, with 9 bases that match TRBD1. This CDR3 has 15 residues. The trim removed 1 base at V and 5 bases at J, leaving 6 bases unmatched. In germline, CDR1 is SGHRS, CDR2 YFSETQ. The CDR3 spells CASSLMGQGGETQYF. Here the CDR3 DNA reads TGCGCCAGCAGCTTGATGGGACAGGGAGGGGAGACCCAGTACTTC.

The sample holds a few counts of this clonotype. The V call is TRBV6-5, the J call TRBJ1-5; 9 nucleotides agree with TRBD1. The V gene end was trimmed by 6 bases and the J gene end by 15 bases; junction bases not matched to a gene: 12. This CDR3 is 13 amino acids long. Germline V lookup: CDR1 MNHEY, CDR2 SVGAGI. CDR3 loop: CASRPGQGAPGHF. Written as DNA, the CDR3 is TGTGCCAGCAGACCGGGACAGGGCGCCCCCGGGCATTTT.

The rearrangement uses TRBV7-3 and TRBJ2-7, with a tentative D call TRBD1 (5 bases). V was clipped by 4 bases and J by 5 bases, with 21 bases between them. The CDR3 is made up of 16 amino acids. Germline values: CDR1 SGHTA, CDR2 FQGTGA. Here the CDR3 DNA reads TGTGCCAGCAGCTCCTCCTACTCCCCCTCGACAGACGAGCAGTACTTC. This gives the protein CASSSSYSPSTDEQYF.

This clonotype occurred a few times. The chain uses TRBV4-2 and TRBJ1-2, with D possibly matching TRBD1 (6 bases). V was trimmed by 1 base and J by 2 bases, leaving 20 bases between them. CDR3 length: 18 amino acids. Germline V lookup: CDR1 LGHNA, CDR2 YNFKEQ. CDR3 loop: CASSQGIGTRIQNYGYTF. The DNA for the CDR3 is TGTGCCAGCAGCCAAGGAATCGGGACACGGATTCAGAACTATGGCTACACCTTC.

The table lists this clonotype with a few counts. The chain carries TRBV29-1 and TRBJ1-1; the D is unclear. Germline CDR1 SQVTM, CDR2 ANQGSEA. The V end was cut by 4 bases, the J end by 3 bases, with 9 bases between. The CDR3 covers 12 residues. CDR3 nucleotides: TGCAGCGTTGGAAGTCACGACACTGAAGCTTTCTTT. Translating it yields CSVGSHDTEAFF.

This clonotype was detected only a few times. The CDR3 here is CASSSPRSVLTF. CDR3 sequence (DNA): TGTGCCAGCAGCTCCCCCCGCAGCGTCCTGACTTTC. The rearrangement links TRBV3-1 to TRBJ2-6; no clear D gene. V lost 5 bases to trimming and J lost 12 bases, with 11 bases between them. This CDR3 has 12 amino acids. Germline CDR1 LGHDT, CDR2 YNNKEL (reference sequence).

This clonotype occurred a few times. The chain couples TRBV7-3 to TRBJ2-3; 9 bases are a match to TRBD1. This CDR3 has 15 residues. Germline V gene data show CDR1 as SGHTA and CDR2 as FQGTGA. The V gene end was trimmed by 3 bases and the J gene end by 2 bases; junction bases not matched to a gene: 3. The CDR3 reads CASSLGDRDTDTQYF. CDR3 DNA: TGTGCCAGCAGCTTGGGGGACAGGGACACAGATACGCAGTATTTT. The variable domain in full, completed from reference TRBV7-3 and TRBJ2-3, reads GAGVSQTPSNKVTEKGKYVELRCDPISGHTALYWYRQSLGQGPEFLIYFQGTGAADDSGLPNDRFFAVRPEGSVSTLKIQRTERGDSAVYLCASSLGDRDTDTQYFGPGTRLTVL.